This T cell receptor beta chain was recovered during a study of T cell changes during pregnancy in multiple sclerosis (dated by TCRdb to the late 2010s). A note on the overall study: The study examined how the T cell repertoire changed over the course of pregnancy in women with multiple sclerosis.

A word on this clone: Which antigen it targets is not known. It has no much larger one-base neighbor in the sample; base qualities were not kept.

Library preparation employed the immunoSEQ multiplex PCR assay. TCRdb provides this immuneACCESS table in a form limited to in-frame rearrangements. Some clones are lacking; in checked studies, under half of them reflect an unresolved V gene, and why the rest are absent is not known. This sample lists roughly 51,000 clones; 94% were detected once. The top ten clonotypes cover roughly 5% of the sample. This specimen consisted of CD8+ T cells from peripheral blood mononuclear cells, obtained before pregnancy. The receptor comes from a female donor with multiple sclerosis, enrolled in a pregnancy study.

This receptor carries the CDR3 CASSVGARIQETQYF. The bases are TGTGCCAGCAGTGTGGGCGCCCGTATTCAAGAGACCCAGTACTTC. The chain uses TRBV2 and TRBJ2-5, with no reliable assignment of the D segment. The CDR1 and CDR2 encoded by the germline V gene are SNHLY and FYNNEI. The CDR3 contains 15 residues, cysteine and phenylalanine counted. The CDR3 DNA has 45 bases and is translated from base 1. V loses 4 bases of germline sequence and J loses 2 bases, and the interval between the two ends is 14 bases.